This entry describes one T cell receptor (beta chain). This receptor's antigen is unknown. The input lacks base qualities; no much larger clone sits a single base away. Other nucleotide sequences in the sample specify the same CDR3. This entry belongs to a study of cytomegalovirus exposure and HLA in healthy donors (dated by TCRdb to 2016 to 2017). About the full investigation: An earlier analysis of several hundred of the donors reported roughly 300 Gb of sequence data and some 120 million unique TCR beta sequences from approximately 180 million T cells. In addition to the first cohort of 666 subjects, a separate validation cohort of approximately 110 different subjects was used. About 5 DR-DQ haplotypes were handled as single units for association and clustering, since linkage in the cohort was strong. Among about 390 genotyped donors of the cohort, an average of about 240,000 unique TCR beta nucleotide sequences were sequenced per donor, around 20% of them non-productive. The number of donors typed differed by locus, with about 629-630 for A, B, C, DRB1 and DQB1, more than 500 for DQA1, 600 to 610 for DPA1, and over 400 for DPB1. Every repertoire in the discovery cohort had been generated on one and the same sequencing platform. The study used immunosequencing to profile the T cell repertoires of more than 650 subjects and linked those repertoires to cytomegalovirus serostatus. The study was designed to test whether signatures of past pathogen exposure could be identified by cataloging public T cell receptors. In an earlier analysis of roughly 580 of the donors, high-throughput TCR beta sequencing was used to judge whether each TCR beta V gene segment behaved as functional or pseudogenic. Roughly 300 gigabases of sequencing data and roughly 81 million unique TCR sequences made up an early release that covered approximately 620 HLA-typed donors. Rather than drawing on any new phenotypic data, the later analysis identified candidate immune exposures from TCR beta sequences and the way those sequences occurred across donors. Class I and class II HLA loci were covered by the typing at four-digit resolution. A later analysis re-analyzed previously published TCR beta repertoires from approximately 700 donors and added high-resolution HLA genotyping to study TCR occurrence patterns. To predict cytomegalovirus infection status, the study brought together high-throughput TCR immunosequencing, statistical association of individual TCRs with disease status, and machine learning. Of the 350 to 450 genotyped donors, 75% to 85% were placed in the genetic ancestry cluster associated with self-reported Caucasian donors. A later genetic analysis used genome-wide SNP genotypes for about 60% of the 666 donors, treating that subset as a discovery cohort. Alongside the repertoire data, information on donor age, sex, ethnicity and CMV serostatus was compiled.

General study outcomes and caveats: An association between a missense DCLRE1C variant and V-gene and J-gene trimming of TCR beta chains was found in a later genetic analysis and replicated in an independent cohort. A later analysis found that TCR association rates varied across HLA loci, with DRB1 alleles showing the most associated TCRs and HLA-C alleles the fewest. The sequencing pipeline was judged likely to have produced a cluster of highly shared sequence variants as a technical artifact. Specific HLA alleles were associated with roughly 17,000 TCR beta sequences at a false discovery rate of 0.05 in a later analysis. When HLA alleles, especially DR and DQ, strongly co-occurred, TCR associations were difficult to assign to individual alleles. The study listed 150 to 200 TCR beta chains as associated with cytomegalovirus. Correlated functional status among segregating V segments might be attributable to linkage disequilibrium, but an unknown experimental factor could not be ruled out. Immune exposure information for the cohort was limited to CMV serostatus. Over 15 rarely observed V segments, including chromosome 9 orphons, were excluded from the earlier analysis of 550 to 700 of the donors because counts were too low. The presence/absence analyses assumed that sequencing depth was roughly uniform across donors, and that assumption may not be true. HLA typing was unavailable for some donors at each locus, so association tests used only the typed subset. Most CMV-associated TCR beta chains appeared to be HLA-restricted in a later analysis, and the HLA associations seemed to be driven largely by CMV exposure. In a later analysis, several top co-occurrence clusters were reported to appear linked to parvovirus B19, influenza, CMV and Epstein-Barr virus. In a later genetic analysis, fewer N-insertions in productive TCRs were reported among donors in an Asian-associated ancestry cluster than the approximately 670-donor mean. The classifier was reported to diagnose cytomegalovirus status with high specificity and sensitivity in both the original cohort and the validation cohort. A later analysis found that HLA-associated TCR beta chains were more clonally expanded and had lower generation probabilities than equally common non-associated chains. A further reported finding was that TCR beta sequences accurately predicted the HLA-A and HLA-B alleles for most subjects in the first cohort. In an earlier analysis of 450 to 750 of the donors, most TCR beta V segments appeared in productive rearrangements about 90% or about 30% of the time, broadly matching IMGT annotations. In vitro tests confirmed that a few of the cytomegalovirus-associated TCR beta chains recognize cytomegalovirus antigens. It was suggested by the authors that the approach could potentially be generalized to other disease states and immunological phenotypes. The 87-base-pair reads could not distinguish some IMGT-functional V segments, including TRBV6-2 and TRBV6-3, so those segments were excluded. Most TCR sequences were observed very rarely across donors, whereas some public TCRs were present in many individuals. This cohort had only TCR beta chains sequenced, and the lack of alpha or paired-chain data limited which features could be detected.

Inclusive of the bounding cysteine and phenylalanine, the CDR3 is 13 residues long. Just CDR3 DNA is preserved here, 39 bases in frame from base 1. The CDR1 and CDR2 encoded by the germline V gene are MDHEN and SYDVKM. V was cut back by 3 bases and J by 4 bases, leaving a gap of 8 bases between them. The cohort comprised hundreds of healthy bone marrow donors. All cohort members were sampled while nominally healthy, although unrecorded immune exposures were likely present. The donor was CMV seronegative and belonged to the group of 350 to 400 seronegative cohort members. A peripheral blood sample was collected from each donor, and TCR beta sequencing was performed on peripheral blood mononuclear cells. Genomic DNA was extracted from the blood cell samples with the Qiagen DNeasy Blood Extraction Kit. Library preparation employed the immunoSEQ multiplex PCR assay. For the multiplex PCR, a mixture combining 60 forward primers for TCR Vbeta segments and 13 reverse primers for TCR Jbeta segments was used. A multiplex PCR assay on genomic DNA amplified the CDR3 region of rearranged TCR beta genes. The Illumina HiSeq System was used to sequence the amplified TCR beta libraries as 87-base-pair reads. For the original study's pipeline: A later analysis tallied 75 million to 95 million unique TCR beta chains across the 550 to 850 repertoires, and about 10 million of those chains were shared by two or more donors. A nearest-neighbor algorithm error-corrected the raw reads and collapsed the reads into unique sequences, merging closely related sequences to remove PCR and sequencing errors. To assign V, D and J gene segments, CDR3 sequences were aligned to IMGT reference sequences. For a sequence to be retained, a match of at least six nucleotides was required to both a V gene segment and a J gene segment. Rearrangements were called productive when the CDR3 lacked stop codons and stayed in frame with V and J; all others were non-productive. Following IMGT convention, CDR3 was defined as the stretch from the second conserved V-encoded cysteine to the conserved J-encoded phenylalanine. Sequences without an unambiguous match to a single V gene segment were excluded from the earlier analysis of about 600 of the donors. An earlier analysis of 587 of the donors called V segments functional above 56.7% productive rearrangements and segregating when the between-donor standard deviation exceeded 5%. A statistical classification framework was built to diagnose cytomegalovirus status from the catalog of TCR beta chain sequences. In a later analysis, V and J genes were assigned by comparing TCR nucleotide sequences against IMGT/GENE-DB human TR gene sequences. Using the TCRdist pipeline, a later analysis assigned CDR3 sequences along with most-parsimonious VDJ recombination scenarios. A later analysis defined each TCR beta chain by its CDR3 amino acid sequence plus V-gene family, and excluded reads lacking a unique V-gene family. To address suspected cross-contamination and a sequencing artifact, a later analysis removed 592 highly shared, low-generation-probability nucleotide sequences. A later analysis calculated a clonal expansion index for each public chain from normalized within-repertoire ranks of inferred template counts. In a later analysis, generation probabilities were computed using a VDJ recombination model fitted to out-of-frame rearrangements, and the results were checked against IGoR. A later analysis scored TCR-TCR, TCR-HLA and TCR-CMV co-occurrence with hypergeometric tests, applying a repertoire-size bias correction to TCR pairs. False discovery rates were estimated in a later analysis by permuting HLA or CMV assignments 20 times. A later analysis grouped co-occurring TCRs with DBSCAN, adding TCRdist sequence similarity when clustering within HLA-allele-positive subsets. Co-occurrence clustering excluded repertoires with fewer than 30,000 or more than 120,000 public chains, plus five with anomalous nucleotide sharing. TCRdb's version of the immuneACCESS table is confined to in-frame rearrangements and falls short of the full clone set. An unresolved V gene accounts for under half of the shortfall where checked; the remainder is of unknown origin. The DNA was the basis for D and trimming; V, J and clone size are from that table. Counted in this sample were about 93,000 clones; 82% of them appeared once. The ten largest account for about 3.8% of the sample.

The material sequenced was PBMCs. This clonotype was obtained from a man aged 45-60 years in good health and CMV-seronegative. This receptor chain uses TRBV28 and TRBJ2-3; the D gene is perhaps TRBD2, on 6 matching bases. The DNA sequence is as follows: TGTGCCAGCAGTTTGGGCGGGGCAGATACGCAGTATTTT. It encodes CASSLGGADTQYF.